These 25 T cell receptor beta chains were sequenced from one sample in a study of blood T cell repertoires in COVID-19. TCRdb's table, derived via immunoSEQ multiplex PCR, lists solely in-frame clones and lacks some. The sample lists 140,000 to 150,000 clones; roughly 84% were seen once. Material: peripheral blood. The receptors derive from a human donor in a cohort sampled during active COVID-19.

V and J are TRBV29-1 and TRBJ1-2; TRBD1 matches 9 bases. CDR1 SQVTM and CDR2 ANQGSEA come from the germline V gene. The CDR3 has 12 amino acids. V lost 7 bases, J lost 3 bases, and 3 bases stayed unmatched. DNA for the CDR3: TGCAGCGCGTGGACAGGGGACTATGGCTACACCTTC. Protein product: CSAWTGDYGYTF.

The genes are TRBV2 and TRBJ1-2, with a weak D call TRBD1 (6 bases). CDR3 length equals 14 residues. CDR1 is SNHLY, CDR2 FYNNEI, per germline. V lost 8 bases, J lost 1 base, and 14 bases lay in between. The CDR3 sequence is CASSEWTVNYGYTF. Written as DNA, the CDR3 is TGTGCCAGCTCGGAGTGGACAGTTAACTATGGCTACACCTTC.

The rearrangement uses TRBV5-1 and TRBJ2-7; 11 bases are a match to TRBD1. The germline V gene has CDR1 SGHRS and CDR2 YFSETQ. The CDR3 is 14 residues long. Unmatched junction bases numbered 1, after V lost 2 bases and J lost 3 bases. The CDR3 DNA is TGCGCCAGCAGCTTTGGGACAGGGGGCTACGAGCAGTACTTC. Translated, it gives CASSFGTGGYEQYF.

The chain uses TRBV5-1 and TRBJ2-6, with 8 bases lining up with TRBD1. Germline lookup yields CDR1 SGHRS and CDR2 YFSETQ. Trimming removed 4 bases from V and 0 bases from J; junction bases left unmatched: 6. This CDR3 has 17 amino acids. The chain's CDR3 is CASSGGQVSSGANVLTF. As DNA, the CDR3 is TGCGCCAGCAGCGGGGGACAGGTTTCCTCTGGGGCCAACGTCCTGACTTTC.

This clone was recorded a few times. The rearrangement uses TRBV2 and TRBJ1-2, with D maybe TRBD1 (5 bases). CDR3 length equals 13 residues. Trimming shortened V by 4 bases and J by 4 bases, and 10 bases separated the two germline ends. The germline CDR1 and CDR2 sequences are SNHLY and FYNNEI. CDR3 in amino acids: CASSGGGTYGYTF. DNA of the CDR3: TGTGCCAGCAGTGGGGGCGGAACCTATGGCTACACCTTC.

The rearrangement joins TRBV11-2 to TRBJ1-4, with a tentative D call TRBD1 (6 bases). V was pared by 3 bases and J by 11 bases, with 13 bases between. CDR1 is SGHAT and CDR2 is FQNNGV in the germline V gene. CDR3 length equals 13 residues. CDR3 coding DNA: TGTGCCAGCAGCTTCCAGGGGAGGGGGAAACTGTTTTTT. Translated, it gives CASSFQGRGKLFF.

This chain uses TRBV3-1 (or the pseudogene TRBV3-2) with TRBJ2-3, with no clear D. The germline V and J ends were trimmed by 0 bases and 4 bases, with 8 bases remaining between them. This CDR3 contains 14 residues. Germline assignment: CDR1 LGHDT and CDR2 YNNKEL (reference sequence). CDR3 region: CASSQDPQADTQYF. CDR3 nucleotides: TGTGCCAGCAGCCAAGATCCGCAGGCAGATACGCAGTATTTT.

V is TRBV14 and J is TRBJ1-1, with D unresolved. CDR3 length equals 13 residues. V lost 3 bases and J 3 bases, leaving 8 bases between the germline ends. Germline V gene sequence: CDR1 SGHDN, CDR2 FVKESK. CDR3 bases: TGTGCCAGCAGCCAGTGGACTGACACTGAAGCTTTCTTT. Protein sequence: CASSQWTDTEAFF. The complete variable domain, with remaining parts taken from reference TRBV14 and TRBJ1-1, reads EAGVTQFPSHSVIEKGQTVTLRCDPISGHDNLYWYRRVMGKEIKFLLHFVKESKQDESGMPNNRFLAERTGGTYSTLKVQPAELEDSGVYFCASSQWTDTEAFFGQGTRLTVV.

CDR3 DNA: TGTGCCACCAGTCGTTCAGCCGGCCGGGGATACCTAGGCAATGAGCAGTTCTTC. It codes for CATSRSAGRGYLGNEQFF. This chain connects TRBV15 to TRBJ2-1; TRBD2 is a possible D gene (5 bases). V dropped 6 bases and J dropped 6 bases, with 27 bases sitting between them. This CDR3 has 18 residues. Germline loops: CDR1 LNHNV, CDR2 YYDKDF (reference sequence).

The chain is built from TRBV5-1 and TRBJ1-4, with D possibly matching TRBD1 (5 bases). This CDR3 comprises 14 residues. Germline CDR1 is SGHRS and CDR2 is YFSETQ. V was trimmed by 7 bases and J by 0 bases, leaving 10 bases between them. The CDR3 bases are TGCGCCAGCGGCCCGACAGCAACTAATGAAAAACTGTTTTTT. This codes for CASGPTATNEKLFF.

The rearrangement uses TRBV11-2 and TRBJ2-3; 7 bases align to TRBD1. The V gene end was trimmed by 5 bases and the J gene end by 6 bases; junction bases not matched to a gene: 14. Per germline, CDR1 SGHAT and CDR2 FQNNGV. This CDR3 has 16 residues. CDR3: CASSILVGTARDTQYF. CDR3 in DNA: TGTGCCAGCAGCATCCTCGTCGGGACAGCCCGGGATACGCAGTATTTT.

CDR3 DNA: TGTGCCAGCAGACCCGACAGGGGGCGAGGACAAGAGACCCAGTACTTC. Amino acids: CASRPDRGRGQETQYF. V usage is TRBV5-4 and J usage is TRBJ2-5, with 10 bases fitting TRBD1. The CDR3 has 16 residues. V lost 5 bases, J lost 2 bases, and 9 bases stayed unmatched. Germline CDR1 and CDR2: SGHNT and YYREEE (reference sequence).

The chain is built from TRBV7-9 and TRBJ1-1; possibly TRBD1 for D (6 bases). This CDR3 is 12 amino acids long. From germline, CDR1 is SEHNR and CDR2 FQNEAQ (reference sequence). The germline V and J ends were trimmed by 4 bases and 8 bases, with 11 bases remaining between them. The CDR3 spells CASSSSGAEAFF. In DNA form, the CDR3 reads TGTGCCAGCAGCTCCTCAGGGGCGGAAGCTTTCTTT.

This clone was recorded once. This rearrangement joins TRBV29-1 to TRBJ2-2; 10 nucleotides match TRBD2. The CDR3 spans 16 residues. V shed 4 bases and J 0 bases; nucleotides not matched to a gene: 5. CDR1 and CDR2 from the germline V gene are SQVTM and ANQGSEA. DNA of the CDR3: TGCAGCGTTGGGGTAGCGGGGGGCCCGAACACCGGGGAGCTGTTTTTT. This sequence encodes CSVGVAGGPNTGELFF.

V usage is TRBV5-8 and J usage is TRBJ2-3; tentatively, D is TRBD2 (7 bases). Germline CDR1 reads SGHTS; CDR2 reads YDEGEE. The V end was cut by 1 base, the J end by 2 bases, with 14 bases between. The CDR3 consists of 16 residues. Here the CDR3 reads CASSLFVGGPTDTQYF. In DNA form, the CDR3 reads TGTGCCAGCAGCTTGTTTGTCGGGGGGCCCACAGATACGCAGTATTTT.

The CDR3 loop reads CAAQGAYEQYF. The CDR3, as DNA: TGTGCAGCGCAGGGGGCCTACGAGCAGTACTTC. The J gene is TRBJ2-7, the V gene TRBV3-1 (or the pseudogene TRBV3-2); TRBD1 aligns across 7 bases. Germline values: CDR1 LGHDT, CDR2 YNNKEL (reference sequence). The CDR3 is 11 amino acids.

This clone was seen just once. This chain uses TRBV9 with TRBJ2-7, with TRBD1 as a possible D gene (6 bases). The germline V gene encodes CDR1 SGDLS and CDR2 YYNGEE. The CDR3 is 13 residues long. Trimming stripped 8 bases from V and 2 bases from J, with 14 bases between. CDR3 sequence: CASGDTNPYEQYF. In DNA form, the CDR3 reads TGTGCCAGTGGGGACACCAATCCCTACGAGCAGTACTTC.

The gene calls are TRBV7-2 and TRBJ1-5, with D tentatively TRBD1 (6 bases). In germline, CDR1 is SGHTA, CDR2 FQGNSA. The CDR3 is made up of 16 amino acids. V dropped 2 bases and J dropped 0 bases, with 11 bases sitting between them. The CDR3 here is CASSLTGINSNQPQHF. The CDR3 bases are TGTGCCAGCAGCTTAACAGGGATTAATAGCAATCAGCCCCAGCATTTT.

V gene TRBV3-1 (or the pseudogene TRBV3-2) combines with J gene TRBJ2-7, with 9 bases that match TRBD1. CDR1 and CDR2 from the germline V gene are LGHDT and YNNKEL (reference sequence). After removal of 3 bases from V and 3 bases from J, the junction contained 3 bases not matched to a gene. The CDR3 has 14 residues. The CDR3 region is CASSQGDRVYEQYF. The CDR3 bases are TGTGCCAGCAGCCAGGGGGACAGGGTCTACGAGCAGTACTTC.

The table lists this clone with a count of one. The chain is built from TRBV7-2 and TRBJ1-5; D ambiguous. The CDR3 sequence is 14 residues long. Germline V lookup: CDR1 SGHTA, CDR2 FQGNSA. The germline V and J ends were trimmed by 5 bases and 0 bases, with 8 bases remaining between them. The CDR3 nucleotides read TGTGCCAGCAGCCTGACACCTAGCAATCAGCCCCAGCATTTT. Translating gives CASSLTPSNQPQHF.

V is TRBV29-1 and J is TRBJ1-2; 7 nucleotides agree with TRBD1. With 7 bases clipped from V and 2 bases from J, the junction kept 13 bases outside the gene matches. The CDR3 extends over 15 amino acids. Germline CDR1 and CDR2: SQVTM and ANQGSEA. CDR3: CSGWSTGEINYGYTF. Here the CDR3 DNA reads TGCAGCGGTTGGAGTACAGGGGAAATAAACTATGGCTACACCTTC.

This chain joins TRBV24-1 and TRBJ2-1; 8 bases fit TRBD2. After removal of 0 bases from V and 3 bases from J, the junction contained 3 bases not matched to a gene. The CDR3 has 16 residues. Germline CDR1 and CDR2: KGHDR and SFDVKD. CDR3 sequence: CATSDLGRGDYNEQFF. The CDR3 nucleotides are TGTGCCACCAGTGATTTGGGGCGGGGGGACTACAATGAGCAGTTCTTC.

The CDR3 is CASSPRLAGGNTGELFF. The CDR3 DNA reads TGTGCCAGCAGCCCCCGACTAGCGGGGGGCAACACCGGGGAGCTGTTTTTT. The V gene is TRBV5-6, the J gene TRBJ2-2; 13 bases align to TRBD2. CDR1 is SGHDT, CDR2 YYEEEE, per germline. The CDR3 contains 17 residues. V was pared by 4 bases and J by 2 bases, with 5 bases of the junction left unmatched.

The gene calls are TRBV24-1 and TRBJ2-5; 10 bases line up with TRBD2. V lost 3 bases and J lost 5; bases outside the gene matches: 5. This CDR3 is built from 15 residues. CDR1 and CDR2 from the germline V gene are KGHDR and SFDVKD. The CDR3 region is CATSDGQLAGETQYF. The CDR3 DNA follows: TGTGCCACCAGTGATGGCCAACTAGCGGGGGAGACCCAGTACTTC.

This chain links TRBV13 with TRBJ1-1, with D possibly being TRBD1 (5 bases). V was pared by 2 bases and J by 11 bases, with 15 bases between. The CDR3 consists of 13 residues. The germline gives CDR1 PRHDT, CDR2 FYEKMQ (reference sequence). The CDR3 DNA reads as TGTGCCAGCAGCTTATCGGACAAGGGGAGGGCTTTCTTT. It translates to CASSLSDKGRAFF.